A single sample is the source of the 17 T cell receptor beta chains below, sequenced in a study of identical twins. TCRdb re-called the 5' RACE reads through MiXCR, storing one row per CDR3 protein. The top ten clones hold roughly 3.4% of a sample with around 240,000 distinct CDR3 sequences, around 6.6% of them seen once. These records were also assigned to another study, of yellow fever vaccine responses in identical twins.

The source material was memory (CD45RO+) T cells sorted from blood. The receptors originated from a woman aged 18 to 35 in good health.

V and J are TRBV12-3 or TRBV12-4 and TRBJ2-5; D gene ambiguous. The V end lost 5 bases, the J end lost 5 bases, and 12 bases lay between the germline ends. CDR3 length: 13 amino acids. CDR3 bases: TGTGCCAGCAGTCCCCCCCCCCGGGAGACCCAGTACTTC. This translates into CASSPPPRETQYF.

A few counts support this clonotype. The chain combines TRBV11-1 with TRBJ2-1, with TRBD2 matching over 10 bases. The CDR3 spans 19 residues. CDR1 and CDR2 from the germline V gene are SGHAT and FQDESV (reference sequence). Trimming took 0 bases from V and 0 from J; bases not matched to a gene: 8. This CDR3 reads CASSLAASGGQYSYNEQFF. The CDR3 region has the DNA TGTGCCAGCAGCTTAGCGGCTAGCGGGGGCCAATACTCCTACAATGAGCAGTTCTTC.

This clonotype was seen repeatedly, ten times or more. The chain is built from TRBV24-1 and TRBJ2-3; tentatively, D is TRBD2 (6 bases). Germline-derived CDR1 and CDR2 are KGHDR and SFDVKD. The CDR3 extends over 13 amino acids. With 7 bases removed from V and 2 bases from J, the gap between germline ends came to 9 bases. The CDR3 loop is CATRSGVTDTQYF. The CDR3 nucleotides read TGTGCCACCAGGTCGGGGGTCACAGATACGCAGTATTTT.

V is TRBV6-4 and J is TRBJ1-1; the D is unclear. V was trimmed by 0 bases and J by 1 base, leaving 3 bases between them. The CDR3 totals 13 residues. CDR1 MRHNA and CDR2 SNTAGT come from the germline V gene. The CDR3 bases are TGTGCCAGCAGTGACTCAGAGAACACTGAAGCTTTCTTT. Translated: CASSDSENTEAFF.

The chain couples TRBV15 to TRBJ1-1, with TRBD1 identical over 7 bases. The V segment lost 0 bases and the J segment 10 bases; nucleotides outside the gene matches: 5. This CDR3 spans 13 amino acids. CDR1 and CDR2 (germline): LNHNV, YYDKDF (reference sequence). The chain's CDR3 is CATSRERDSGAFF. CDR3 in DNA: TGTGCCACCAGCAGAGAAAGGGACAGCGGAGCTTTCTTT.

Only a few counts were recorded for this clonotype. This sequence joins TRBV7-2 and TRBJ2-1; D remains ambiguous. Germline V gives CDR1 SGHTA, CDR2 FQGNSA. CDR3 length: 13 residues. The germline V and J ends were trimmed by 2 bases and 9 bases, with 11 bases remaining between them. The CDR3 spells CASSLKFTGEQFF. The CDR3 nucleotides read TGTGCCAGCAGCTTAAAATTTACGGGTGAGCAGTTCTTC.

This clonotype was counted between two and nine times. The rearrangement joins TRBV25-1 to TRBJ2-7, with 9 bases identical to TRBD1. V gave up 6 bases and J gave up 4 bases; unmatched junction bases: 4. Germline CDR1 reads MGHDK; CDR2 reads SYGVNS. The CDR3 extends over 13 amino acids. CDR3 sequence: CASRDRGVYEQYF. The DNA for the CDR3 is TGTGCCAGCAGAGACAGGGGGGTATACGAGCAGTACTTC.

This clonotype was seen a few times. The genes are TRBV28 and TRBJ2-7, with 12 bases aligning to TRBD1. Germline V gene lookup returns CDR1 MDHEN and CDR2 SYDVKM. This CDR3 is built from 15 residues. The junction had 9 bases not matched to a gene; V was cut back by 5 bases and J by 7 bases. The CDR3 nucleotides are TGTGCCAGCAGTCTTCTTGGGACAGGGGGCGGTGAGCAGTACTTC. Its protein is CASSLLGTGGGEQYF.

The genes are TRBV18 and TRBJ2-1; D may be TRBD1 (5 bases). V was clipped by 0 bases and J by 7 bases, with 13 bases between them. There are 15 residues in the CDR3. Germline-derived CDR1 and CDR2 are KGHSH and LQKENI. The CDR3 region has the DNA TGTGCCAGCTCACCACCGGGGCTTAAGTGGAATGAGCAGTTCTTC. This sequence encodes CASSPPGLKWNEQFF.

This clonotype has a handful of counts. This chain joins TRBV24-1 and TRBJ2-1; 10 bases line up with TRBD2. Germline V lookup: CDR1 KGHDR, CDR2 SFDVKD. V dropped 4 bases and J dropped 0; count of bases not matched to a gene: 20. The CDR3 runs 22 residues. The CDR3 DNA reads as TGTGCCACCAGTGACTCCGGATCACACGGGACTAGCGACCTCTTCTCCTACAATGAGCAGTTCTTC. This encodes CATSDSGSHGTSDLFSYNEQFF.

The chain is built from TRBV2 and TRBJ2-3; TRBD2 is a possible D gene (5 bases). This CDR3 has 16 amino acids. Trimming took 3 bases from V and 2 from J, leaving 15 bases between them. Germline loops: CDR1 SNHLY, CDR2 FYNNEI. The CDR3 nucleotides are TGTGCCAGCAGTGATTTAGAACTAGTGTTCACAGATACGCAGTATTTT. Protein sequence: CASSDLELVFTDTQYF.

There are a few counts of this clonotype. CDR3 residues: CASSPSRPWETQYF. The CDR3 coding sequence is TGTGCCAGCTCACCATCGCGACCTTGGGAGACCCAGTACTTC. The rearrangement joins TRBV18 to TRBJ2-5; no firm D call. The ends were cut back, 2 bases at V and 5 bases at J, with 12 bases in the middle. The CDR3 length is 14 residues. The germline gives CDR1 KGHSH, CDR2 LQKENI.

The chain links TRBV29-1 to TRBJ2-2; TRBD2 might be the D (7 bases). Per the germline V gene, CDR1 is SQVTM and CDR2 is ANQGSEA. This CDR3 has 14 residues. Between the trimmed V and J ends, which lost 7 bases and 7 bases, there was a span of 19 bases. In DNA, the CDR3 is TGCAGCGCCAAGAGGGGGGGGACTAACGGGGAGCTGTTTTTT. Translation: CSAKRGGTNGELFF.

The chain recombines TRBV18 with TRBJ2-1, with D uncertain. Germline CDR1 reads KGHSH; CDR2 reads LQKENI. Trimming shortened V by 2 bases and J by 4 bases, and 9 bases separated the two germline ends. The CDR3 is 14 amino acids. The CDR3 sequence: CASSPYKEYNEQFF. The CDR3 DNA sequence: TGTGCCAGCTCACCATATAAGGAATACAATGAGCAGTTCTTC.

This clonotype was observed a few times. V usage is TRBV18 and J usage is TRBJ2-5, with 10 bases identical to TRBD1. Trimming removed 3 bases from V and 5 bases from J; junction bases left unmatched: 3. CDR3 size: 14 residues. The germline gives CDR1 KGHSH, CDR2 LQKENI. The CDR3 loop reads CASSPQTGGETQYF. The CDR3 region has the DNA TGTGCCAGCTCACCGCAGACAGGGGGCGAGACCCAGTACTTC. The full variable domain, with the rest looked up from reference TRBV18 and TRBJ2-5, is NAGVMQNPRHLVRRRGQEARLRCSPMKGHSHVYWYRQLPEEGLKFMVYLQKENIIDESGMPKERFSAEFPKEGPSILRIQQVVRGDSAAYFCASSPQTGGETQYFGPGTRLLVL.

This clonotype was observed at least ten times. The V and J genes are TRBV4-1 and TRBJ2-3; tentatively, D is TRBD2 (6 bases). CDR3 length: 16 amino acids. CDR1 is MGHRA and CDR2 is YSYEKL in the germline V gene. Between the trimmed V and J ends, which lost 0 bases and 2 bases, there was a span of 12 bases. The CDR3: CASSQETGTYTDTQYF. DNA of the CDR3: TGCGCCAGCAGCCAAGAAACGGGGACTTACACAGATACGCAGTATTTT.

V gene TRBV28 combines with J gene TRBJ2-2; a possible D gene is TRBD2 (7 bases). V dropped 7 bases and J dropped 6 bases, with 18 bases sitting between them. This CDR3 comprises 15 residues. Per germline, CDR1 MDHEN and CDR2 SYDVKM. The CDR3 sequence is CASKWSGTWAGELFF. As DNA, the CDR3 is TGTGCCAGCAAGTGGAGCGGGACATGGGCCGGGGAGCTGTTTTTT. Full variable domain (missing parts from reference TRBV28 and TRBJ2-2): DVKVTQSSRYLVKRTGEKVFLECVQDMDHENMFWYRQDPGLGLRLIYFSYDVKMKEKGDIPEGYSVSREKKERFSLILESASTNQTSMYLCASKWSGTWAGELFFGEGSRLTVL.